What follows is one T cell receptor beta chain and its context. Antigen unknown. This sample is part of a study of T cell responses to AZD1222 COVID-19 vaccine. Study at large: Researchers grouped second doses given at about 4 or about 12 weeks into one pool.

The CDR3 is 14 residues long. In germline, CDR1 is MNHNS, CDR2 SASEGT. The V and J ends lost 0 bases and 4 bases respectively, with 9 bases between them. Study findings and constraints: Elevations in Spike-specific TCR breadth and depth followed administration of two AZD1222 doses. Most donors were white British and more were female, and clonal diversity was possibly underestimated.

The assay was immunoSEQ multiplex PCR, and TCRdb's table has in-frame clones only and misses some. This table has tens of thousands of clones, approximately 80% appearing once. The TCR originated in an adult in good health. The chain combines TRBV6-1 with TRBJ1-1, with D tentatively TRBD1 (5 bases). Here the sequenced sample was peripheral blood, taken on day 0 of AZD1222 vaccination. Written as DNA, the CDR3 is TGTGCCAGCAGTGAAGCTGGGGCTAGCACTGAAGCTTTCTTT. It encodes CASSEAGASTEAFF.